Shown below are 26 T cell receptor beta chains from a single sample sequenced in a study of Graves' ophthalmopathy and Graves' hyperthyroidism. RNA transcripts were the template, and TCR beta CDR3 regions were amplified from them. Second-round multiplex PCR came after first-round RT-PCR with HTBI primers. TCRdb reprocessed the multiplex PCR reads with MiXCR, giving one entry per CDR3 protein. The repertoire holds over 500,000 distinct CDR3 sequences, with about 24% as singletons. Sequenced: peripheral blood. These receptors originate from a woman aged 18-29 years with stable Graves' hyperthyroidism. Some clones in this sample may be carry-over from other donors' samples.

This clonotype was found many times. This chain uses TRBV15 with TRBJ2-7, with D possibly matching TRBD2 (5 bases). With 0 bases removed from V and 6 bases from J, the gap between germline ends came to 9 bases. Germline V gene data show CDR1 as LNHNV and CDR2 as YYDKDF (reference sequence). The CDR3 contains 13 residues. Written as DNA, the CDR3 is TGTGCCACCAGCAGAGATTGGGGAGCCGAGCAGTACTTC. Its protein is CATSRDWGAEQYF.

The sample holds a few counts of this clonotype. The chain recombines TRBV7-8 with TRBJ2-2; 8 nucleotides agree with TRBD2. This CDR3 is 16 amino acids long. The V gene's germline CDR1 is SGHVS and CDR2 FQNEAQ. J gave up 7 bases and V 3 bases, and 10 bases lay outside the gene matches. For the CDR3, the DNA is TGTGCCAGCAGCTTTCCGCCGCGGGAGGAAAGCGGGGAGCTGTTTTTT. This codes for CASSFPPREESGELFF.

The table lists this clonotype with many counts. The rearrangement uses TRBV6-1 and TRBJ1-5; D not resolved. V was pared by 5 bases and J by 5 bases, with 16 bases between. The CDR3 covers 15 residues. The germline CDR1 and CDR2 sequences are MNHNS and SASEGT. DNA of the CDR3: TGTGCCAGCAGTAAAGAGGACGGACCCGATCAGCCCCAGCATTTT. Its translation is CASSKEDGPDQPQHF.

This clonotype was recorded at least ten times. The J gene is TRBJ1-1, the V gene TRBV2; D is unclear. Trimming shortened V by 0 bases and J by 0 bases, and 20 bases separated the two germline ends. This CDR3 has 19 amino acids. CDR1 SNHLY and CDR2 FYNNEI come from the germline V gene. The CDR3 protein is CASSEAGVVGSRMNTEAFF. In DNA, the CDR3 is TGTGCCAGCAGTGAAGCTGGTGTGGTGGGGTCGCGTATGAACACTGAAGCTTTCTTT.

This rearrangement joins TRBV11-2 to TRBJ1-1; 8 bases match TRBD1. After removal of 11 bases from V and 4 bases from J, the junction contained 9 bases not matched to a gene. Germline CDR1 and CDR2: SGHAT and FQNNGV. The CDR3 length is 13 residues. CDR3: CAGTGGEGTEAFF. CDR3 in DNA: TGTGCCGGAACAGGGGGTGAGGGCACTGAAGCTTTCTTT.

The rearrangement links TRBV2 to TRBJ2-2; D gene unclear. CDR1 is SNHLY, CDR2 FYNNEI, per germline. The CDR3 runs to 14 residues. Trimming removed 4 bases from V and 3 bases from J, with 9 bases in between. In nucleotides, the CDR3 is TGTGCCAGCAGTGTTGACACCTACACCGGGGAGCTGTTTTTT. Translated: CASSVDTYTGELFF.

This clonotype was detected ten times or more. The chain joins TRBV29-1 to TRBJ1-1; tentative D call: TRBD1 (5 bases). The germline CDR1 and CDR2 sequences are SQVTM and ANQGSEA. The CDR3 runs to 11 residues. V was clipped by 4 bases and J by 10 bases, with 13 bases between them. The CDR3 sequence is CSVGLGQRAFF. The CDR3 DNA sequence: TGCAGCGTTGGGTTGGGGCAGAGAGCTTTCTTT.

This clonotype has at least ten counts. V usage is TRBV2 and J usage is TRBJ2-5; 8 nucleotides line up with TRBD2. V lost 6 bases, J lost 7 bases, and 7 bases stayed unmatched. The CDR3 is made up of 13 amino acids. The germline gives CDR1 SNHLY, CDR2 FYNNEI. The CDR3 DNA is TGTGCCAGCAGCTACGGACTAGCAGCGACCCAGTACTTC. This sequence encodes CASSYGLAATQYF.

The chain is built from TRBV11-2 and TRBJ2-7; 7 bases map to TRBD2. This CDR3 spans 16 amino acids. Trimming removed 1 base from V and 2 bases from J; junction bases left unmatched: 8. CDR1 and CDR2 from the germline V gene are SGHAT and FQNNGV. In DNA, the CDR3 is TGTGCCAGCAGCTTAGTAGGGCTAGCGGTGACCTACGAGCAGTACTTC. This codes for CASSLVGLAVTYEQYF.

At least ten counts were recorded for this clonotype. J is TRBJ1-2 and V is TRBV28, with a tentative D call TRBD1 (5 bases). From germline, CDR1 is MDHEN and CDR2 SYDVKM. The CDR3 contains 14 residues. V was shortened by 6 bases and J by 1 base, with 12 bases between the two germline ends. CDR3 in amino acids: CASRRQGVNYGYTF. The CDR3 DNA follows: TGTGCCAGCAGGCGCCAGGGCGTTAACTATGGCTACACCTTC.

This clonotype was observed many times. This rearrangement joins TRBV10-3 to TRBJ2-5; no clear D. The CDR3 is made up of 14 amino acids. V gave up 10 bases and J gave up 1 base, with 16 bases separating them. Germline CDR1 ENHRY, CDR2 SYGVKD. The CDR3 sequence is CATKAQVLQETQYF. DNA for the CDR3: TGTGCCACCAAAGCGCAGGTGCTCCAAGAGACCCAGTACTTC.

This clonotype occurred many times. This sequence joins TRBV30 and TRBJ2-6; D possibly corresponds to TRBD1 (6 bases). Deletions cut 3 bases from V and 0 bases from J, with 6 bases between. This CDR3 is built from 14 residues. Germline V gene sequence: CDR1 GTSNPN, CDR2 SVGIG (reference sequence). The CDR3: CAWRGGSGANVLTF. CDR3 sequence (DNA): TGTGCCTGGAGAGGGGGCTCTGGGGCCAACGTCCTGACTTTC.

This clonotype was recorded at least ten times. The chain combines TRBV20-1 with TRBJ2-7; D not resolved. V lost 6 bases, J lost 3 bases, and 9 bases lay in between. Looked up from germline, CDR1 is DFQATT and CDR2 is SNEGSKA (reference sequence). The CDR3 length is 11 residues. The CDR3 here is CSATLGYEQYF. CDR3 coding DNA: TGCAGTGCCACCTTGGGCTACGAGCAGTACTTC.

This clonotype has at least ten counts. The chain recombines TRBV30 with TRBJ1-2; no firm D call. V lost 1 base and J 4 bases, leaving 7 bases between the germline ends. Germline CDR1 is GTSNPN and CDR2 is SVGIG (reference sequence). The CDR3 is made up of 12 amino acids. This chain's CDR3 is CAWSGRTYGYTF. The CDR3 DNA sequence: TGTGCCTGGAGTGGGAGGACCTATGGCTACACCTTC.

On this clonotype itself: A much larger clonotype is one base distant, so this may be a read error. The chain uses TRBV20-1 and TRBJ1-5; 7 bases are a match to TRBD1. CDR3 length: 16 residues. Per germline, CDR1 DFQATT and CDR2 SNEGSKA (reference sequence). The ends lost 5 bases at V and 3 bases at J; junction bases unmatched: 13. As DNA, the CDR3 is TGCAGTGCTGCCTCACCGGGGGGACAGTTCAATCAGCCCCAGCATTTT. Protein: CSAASPGGQFNQPQHF.

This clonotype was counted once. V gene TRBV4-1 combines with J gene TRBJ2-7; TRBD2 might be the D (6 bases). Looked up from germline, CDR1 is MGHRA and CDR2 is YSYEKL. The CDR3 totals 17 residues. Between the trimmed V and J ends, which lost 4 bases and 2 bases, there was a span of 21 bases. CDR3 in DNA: TGCGCCAGCAGCCCAGACGGGACTGTAATTACGGCCTACGAGCAGTACTTC. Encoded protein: CASSPDGTVITAYEQYF.

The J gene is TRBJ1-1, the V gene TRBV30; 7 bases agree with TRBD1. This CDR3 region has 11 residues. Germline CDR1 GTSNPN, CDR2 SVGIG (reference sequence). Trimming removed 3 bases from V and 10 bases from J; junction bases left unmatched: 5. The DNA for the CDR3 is TGTGCCTGGAGAGACAGGGACAGAGCTTTCTTT. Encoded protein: CAWRDRDRAFF.

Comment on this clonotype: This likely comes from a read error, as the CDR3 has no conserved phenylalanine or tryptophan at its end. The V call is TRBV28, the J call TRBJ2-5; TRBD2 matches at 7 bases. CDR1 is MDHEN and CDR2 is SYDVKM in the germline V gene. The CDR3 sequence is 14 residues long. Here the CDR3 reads CASSYRDYQESQYC. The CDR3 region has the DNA TGTGCCAGCAGTTACCGGGACTACCAAGAGTCCCAGTACTGC.

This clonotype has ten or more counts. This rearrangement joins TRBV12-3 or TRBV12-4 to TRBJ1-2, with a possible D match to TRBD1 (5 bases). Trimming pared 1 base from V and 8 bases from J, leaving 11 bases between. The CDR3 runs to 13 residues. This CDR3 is CASSLGAGFGYTF. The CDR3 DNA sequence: TGTGCCAGCAGTTTAGGGGCAGGGTTCGGCTACACCTTC.

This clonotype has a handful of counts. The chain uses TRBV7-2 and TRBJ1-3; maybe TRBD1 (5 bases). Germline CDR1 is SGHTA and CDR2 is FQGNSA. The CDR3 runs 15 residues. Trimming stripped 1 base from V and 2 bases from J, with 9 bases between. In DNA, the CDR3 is TGTGCCAGCAGCTTAGGCGTGGGGGCTGGAAACACCATATATTTT. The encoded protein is CASSLGVGAGNTIYF.

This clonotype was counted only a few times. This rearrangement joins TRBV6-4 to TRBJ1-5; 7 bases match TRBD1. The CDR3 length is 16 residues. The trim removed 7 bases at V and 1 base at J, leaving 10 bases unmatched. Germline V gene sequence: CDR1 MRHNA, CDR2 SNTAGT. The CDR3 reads CASNPHRGGSNQPQHF. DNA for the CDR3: TGTGCCAGCAACCCCCACAGGGGAGGGAGCAATCAGCCCCAGCATTTT.

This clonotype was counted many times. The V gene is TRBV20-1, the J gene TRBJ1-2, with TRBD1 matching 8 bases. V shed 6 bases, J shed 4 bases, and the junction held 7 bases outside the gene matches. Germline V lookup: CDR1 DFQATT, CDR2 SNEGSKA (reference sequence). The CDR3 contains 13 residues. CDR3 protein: CSARQGWGYGYTF. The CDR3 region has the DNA TGCAGTGCACGACAGGGGTGGGGCTATGGCTACACCTTC.

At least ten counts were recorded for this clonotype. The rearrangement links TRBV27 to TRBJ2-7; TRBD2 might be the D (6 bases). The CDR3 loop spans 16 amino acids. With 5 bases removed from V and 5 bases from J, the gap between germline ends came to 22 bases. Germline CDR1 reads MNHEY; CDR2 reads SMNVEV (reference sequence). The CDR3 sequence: CASSPNSWEVFDEQYF. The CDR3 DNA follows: TGTGCCAGCAGTCCTAACTCATGGGAGGTCTTTGACGAGCAGTACTTC.

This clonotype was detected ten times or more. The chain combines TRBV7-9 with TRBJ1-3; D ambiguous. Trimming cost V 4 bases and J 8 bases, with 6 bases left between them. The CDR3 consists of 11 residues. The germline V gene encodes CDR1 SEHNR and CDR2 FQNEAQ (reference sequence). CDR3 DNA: TGTGCCAGCAGCTCTGGGGACACCATATATTTT. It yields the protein CASSSGDTIYF.

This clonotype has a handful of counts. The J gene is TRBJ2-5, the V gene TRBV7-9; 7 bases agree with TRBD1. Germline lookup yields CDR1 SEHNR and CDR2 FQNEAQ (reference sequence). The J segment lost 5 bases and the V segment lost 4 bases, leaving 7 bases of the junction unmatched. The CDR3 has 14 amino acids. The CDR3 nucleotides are TGTGCCAGCAGCTCCCAGAGGGGGCTGGAGACCCAGTACTTC. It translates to CASSSQRGLETQYF.

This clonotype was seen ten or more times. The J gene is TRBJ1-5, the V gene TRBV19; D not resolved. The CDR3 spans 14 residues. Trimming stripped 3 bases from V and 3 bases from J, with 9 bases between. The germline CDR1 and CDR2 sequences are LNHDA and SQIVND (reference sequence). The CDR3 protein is CASSILQPNQPQHF. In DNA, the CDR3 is TGTGCCAGTAGTATTCTACAGCCCAATCAGCCCCAGCATTTT.